The 25 T cell receptor beta chains reported below all come from one sample, sequenced in a study of cytotoxic CD8 clonotypes in ibrutinib-treated CLL. Data came from immunoSEQ multiplex PCR; TCRdb stores just in-frame clones and leaves some out. Among more than 10,000 clones listed, about four fifths were seen once. The sequences come from PBMCs, collected at disease progression, from a patient treated with ibrutinib. All receptors derive from a human donor with chronic lymphocytic leukemia.

The J gene is TRBJ2-3, the V gene TRBV28; 9 nucleotides line up with TRBD2. CDR1 is MDHEN, CDR2 SYDVKM, per germline. This CDR3 has 15 residues. Trimming removed 4 bases from V and 10 bases from J; junction bases left unmatched: 12. The DNA for the CDR3 is TGTGCCAGCAGTTCCCCCGGTGTTAGCGGGAGCGCGCAGTATTTT. This encodes CASSSPGVSGSAQYF. Full variable domain (missing parts from reference TRBV28 and TRBJ2-3): DVKVTQSSRYLVKRTGEKVFLECVQDMDHENMFWYRQDPGLGLRLIYFSYDVKMKEKGDIPEGYSVSREKKERFSLILESASTNQTSMYLCASSSPGVSGSAQYFGPGTRLTVL.

This clone was seen only a few times. The rearrangement uses TRBV29-1 and TRBJ1-1, with D tentatively TRBD1 (5 bases). Trimming left V 3 bases short and J 0 bases short, with 11 bases between. This CDR3 comprises 14 residues. Germline CDR1 and CDR2: SQVTM and ANQGSEA. The CDR3 DNA reads as TGCAGCGTTGATGCGGGACTGCTGAACACTGAAGCTTTCTTT. Translated: CSVDAGLLNTEAFF.

This chain uses TRBV7-9 with TRBJ2-2, with TRBD2 identical over 8 bases. There are 18 residues in the CDR3. Germline V gene data show CDR1 as SEHNR and CDR2 as FQNEAQ (reference sequence). Unmatched junction bases numbered 13, after V lost 4 bases and J lost 3 bases. CDR3 DNA: TGTGCCAGCAGCTCACATCCGAATAGCGGGACTTACACCGGGGAGCTGTTTTTT. This sequence encodes CASSSHPNSGTYTGELFF.

The rearrangement uses TRBV5-4 and TRBJ2-1, with 7 bases aligning to TRBD2. The J segment lost 7 bases and the V segment lost 5 bases, leaving 12 bases of the junction unmatched. There are 15 residues in the CDR3. From germline, CDR1 is SGHNT and CDR2 YYREEE (reference sequence). CDR3 sequence: CASRSYGGSVNEQFF. The CDR3 DNA sequence: TGTGCCAGCAGATCCTACGGCGGGAGCGTTAATGAGCAGTTCTTC.

The rearrangement joins TRBV5-1 to TRBJ2-3; D unclear. Trimming took off 6 bases at V and 6 bases at J, with 8 bases between the two ends. CDR3 length: 11 amino acids. Germline lookup yields CDR1 SGHRS and CDR2 YFSETQ. CDR3 coding DNA: TGCGCCAGCACCCAACTGGATACGCAGTATTTT. Amino acids: CASTQLDTQYF.

The rearrangement links TRBV2 to TRBJ2-5, with D perhaps TRBD1 (5 bases). V was clipped by 7 bases and J by 5 bases, with 23 bases between them. The CDR3 is made up of 16 amino acids. Germline V lookup: CDR1 SNHLY, CDR2 FYNNEI. The chain's CDR3 is CASTRWVRTPGETQYF. The CDR3 DNA reads as TGTGCCAGCACCCGGTGGGTCCGGACACCCGGGGAGACCCAGTACTTC.

V is TRBV2 and J is TRBJ2-7, with 10 bases identical to TRBD1. Trimming removed 6 bases from V and 5 bases from J; junction bases left unmatched: 7. The CDR3 spans 14 residues. The germline V gene has CDR1 SNHLY and CDR2 FYNNEI. CDR3 residues: CASRKGQGIDEQYF. The DNA for the CDR3 is TGTGCCAGCAGGAAGGGACAGGGGATCGACGAGCAGTACTTC.

This rearrangement joins TRBV7-8 to TRBJ2-3, with 9 bases lining up with TRBD1. The CDR3 is 14 amino acids. CDR1 is SGHVS, CDR2 FQNEAQ, per germline. The V segment lost 6 bases and the J segment 4 bases; nucleotides outside the gene matches: 5. CDR3 region: CASRSGTGSDTQYF. The CDR3 nucleotides read TGTGCCAGCAGATCCGGGACAGGGTCAGATACGCAGTATTTT.

This clone was found once. The chain has TRBV6-1 and TRBJ2-7; 13 bases map to TRBD2. This CDR3 is 15 amino acids long. J was trimmed by 6 bases and V by 4 bases; bases with no gene match: 6. Germline CDR1 reads MNHNS; CDR2 reads SASEGT. CDR3: CASSGTGTSGTEQYF. CDR3 sequence (DNA): TGTGCCAGCAGTGGAACCGGGACTAGCGGGACCGAGCAGTACTTC.

CDR3 residues: CAISGGTGALYGYTF. DNA of the CDR3: TGTGCCATCAGTGGTGGGACAGGGGCGTTGTATGGCTACACCTTC. The J gene is TRBJ1-2, the V gene TRBV10-3, with TRBD1 identical over 10 bases. The J segment lost 5 bases and the V segment lost 4 bases, leaving 7 bases of the junction unmatched. The CDR3 consists of 15 residues. Germline assignment: CDR1 ENHRY and CDR2 SYGVKD.

The genes are TRBV5-1 and TRBJ2-1, with TRBD2 matching over 9 bases. The J segment lost 4 bases and the V segment lost 0 bases, leaving 8 bases of the junction unmatched. Per germline, CDR1 SGHRS and CDR2 YFSETQ. The CDR3 extends over 17 amino acids. CDR3 in DNA: TGCGCCAGCAGCTTGGAACCTATACTAGCGGGTTACAATGAGCAGTTCTTC. Translated: CASSLEPILAGYNEQFF.

V usage is TRBV19 and J usage is TRBJ1-4, with D possibly matching TRBD1 (5 bases). The CDR3 is made up of 15 amino acids. The germline V and J ends were trimmed by 4 bases and 8 bases, with 17 bases remaining between them. The germline gives CDR1 LNHDA, CDR2 SQIVND (reference sequence). The CDR3 sequence: CASSKFLGPQEKLFF. CDR3 bases: TGTGCCAGTAGTAAATTCTTGGGACCCCAAGAAAAACTGTTTTTT.

The chain has TRBV6-5 and TRBJ1-3; D remains unclear. Germline V gene sequence: CDR1 MNHEY, CDR2 SVGAGI. There are 15 residues in the CDR3. The germline V and J ends were trimmed by 4 bases and 0 bases, with 10 bases remaining between them. The CDR3 is CASSFRFLSGNTIYF. The CDR3 coding sequence is TGTGCCAGCAGTTTCCGCTTTCTCTCTGGAAACACCATATATTTT.

In its sample, this clone is medium-sized. The DNA for the CDR3 is TGTGCCAGCAGTGAACTAGATCAAGAGACCCAGTACTTC. Amino acid sequence: CASSELDQETQYF. The chain recombines TRBV2 with TRBJ2-5; the D is unclear. The germline CDR1 and CDR2 sequences are SNHLY and FYNNEI. V shed 2 bases and J shed 2 bases, with 6 bases lying between them. This CDR3 region has 13 residues.

The chain has TRBV15 and TRBJ2-4, with 10 bases identical to TRBD1. The CDR3 has 21 amino acids. Per germline, CDR1 LNHNV and CDR2 YYDKDF (reference sequence). With V trimmed by 5 bases and J by 1 base, 20 bases remained unmatched. In nucleotides, the CDR3 is TGTGCCACCAGCCCCAGACGATTAGGGACAGGGGTGTCCGGGGCCAAAAACATTCAGTACTTC. Amino acid sequence: CATSPRRLGTGVSGAKNIQYF.

The chain joins TRBV5-4 to TRBJ2-5, with TRBD2 matching 9 bases. V was pared by 0 bases and J by 4 bases, with 10 bases of the junction left unmatched. There are 17 residues in the CDR3. Germline V gives CDR1 SGHNT, CDR2 YYREEE (reference sequence). The CDR3 loop is CASSLDPAGGLIETQYF. DNA of the CDR3: TGTGCCAGCAGCTTGGATCCAGCGGGGGGTCTGATAGAGACCCAGTACTTC.

V and J are TRBV10-3 and TRBJ1-6; no reliable D call. This CDR3 comprises 16 residues. The germline CDR1 and CDR2 sequences are ENHRY and SYGVKD. V shed 3 bases and J shed 9 bases, with 18 bases lying between them. As DNA, the CDR3 is TGTGCCATCAGTGAATCTCGGGCAGGCCTAGGTTCACCCCTCCACTTT. It encodes CAISESRAGLGSPLHF.

The genes are TRBV6-6 and TRBJ1-6, with D maybe TRBD1 (6 bases). The V gene lost 3 bases and the J gene lost 10 bases, with 13 bases spanning the gap. Germline values: CDR1 MNHNY, CDR2 SVGAGI (reference sequence). There are 14 residues in the CDR3. CDR3 bases: TGTGCCAGCAGTTATCTCACCGGGGGCTCACCCCTCCACTTT. This sequence encodes CASSYLTGGSPLHF.

The genes are TRBV16 and TRBJ2-5; D ambiguous. V lost 3 bases and J lost 2, with 7 bases in between. The CDR3 length is 13 residues. Germline CDR1 KGHSY, CDR2 FQNENV. In DNA form, the CDR3 reads TGTGCCAGCAGCCACTGGCAGCAAGAGACCCAGTACTTC. As protein: CASSHWQQETQYF. Using reference TRBV16 and TRBJ2-5 for the parts outside the CDR3, the full variable domain is GEEVAQTPKHLVRGEGQKAKLYCAPIKGHSYVFWYQQVLKNEFKFLISFQNENVFDETGMPKERFSAKCLPNSPCSLEIQATKLEDSAVYFCASSHWQQETQYFGPGTRLLVL.

This CDR3 is CASSQGSGGYTF. CDR3 sequence (DNA): TGTGCCAGCAGTCAGGGGTCGGGTGGCTACACCTTC. The chain joins TRBV7-9 to TRBJ1-2; perhaps TRBD1 as D (6 bases). Germline V gene data show CDR1 as SEHNR and CDR2 as FQNEAQ (reference sequence). The CDR3 contains 12 residues. The V end was cut by 6 bases, the J end by 7 bases, with 12 bases between.

The J gene is TRBJ1-2, the V gene TRBV25-1, with D possibly TRBD1 on 5 matching bases. Germline loops: CDR1 MGHDK, CDR2 SYGVNS. This CDR3 has 11 amino acids. V was cut by 5 bases and J by 10 bases, with 11 bases left in between. CDR3 in DNA: TGTGCCAGCAGTAACCCGACAGTCTACACCTTC. Protein: CASSNPTVYTF.

The V gene is TRBV2, the J gene TRBJ1-1; D possibly corresponds to TRBD1 (5 bases). Germline V CDR1 and CDR2: SNHLY, FYNNEI. Trimming removed 5 bases at V and 2 bases at J, with 12 bases between. This CDR3 contains 14 residues. The CDR3 region is CASSKMGDNTEAFF. CDR3 sequence (DNA): TGTGCCAGCAGTAAAATGGGGGACAACACTGAAGCTTTCTTT.

The chain carries TRBV7-8 and TRBJ2-3; TRBD2 matches 8 bases. The CDR3 has 17 residues. The J segment lost 2 bases and the V segment lost 4 bases, leaving 11 bases of the junction unmatched. Germline V gene lookup returns CDR1 SGHVS and CDR2 FQNEAQ. The DNA of the CDR3 is TGTGCCAGCAGCTCCCCTATAGCGGGATCTAACACAGATACGCAGTATTTT. Its protein product is CASSSPIAGSNTDTQYF.

V and J are TRBV2 and TRBJ2-1; 8 nucleotides match TRBD1. With 6 bases clipped from V and 6 bases from J, the junction kept 7 bases outside the gene matches. The V gene's germline CDR1 is SNHLY and CDR2 FYNNEI. This CDR3 contains 14 residues. The CDR3 DNA reads TGTGCCAGCAGCACCGCACAGGGGGTCAATGAGCAGTTCTTC. Amino acids: CASSTAQGVNEQFF.

The genes are TRBV28 and TRBJ2-7; TRBD1 might be the D (5 bases). The V gene's germline CDR1 is MDHEN and CDR2 SYDVKM. Trimming removed 8 bases at V and 0 bases at J, with 11 bases between. This CDR3 is built from 13 residues. The CDR3 protein is CASVSDSSYEQYF. Written as DNA, the CDR3 is TGTGCCAGCGTGAGTGACAGCTCCTACGAGCAGTACTTC.